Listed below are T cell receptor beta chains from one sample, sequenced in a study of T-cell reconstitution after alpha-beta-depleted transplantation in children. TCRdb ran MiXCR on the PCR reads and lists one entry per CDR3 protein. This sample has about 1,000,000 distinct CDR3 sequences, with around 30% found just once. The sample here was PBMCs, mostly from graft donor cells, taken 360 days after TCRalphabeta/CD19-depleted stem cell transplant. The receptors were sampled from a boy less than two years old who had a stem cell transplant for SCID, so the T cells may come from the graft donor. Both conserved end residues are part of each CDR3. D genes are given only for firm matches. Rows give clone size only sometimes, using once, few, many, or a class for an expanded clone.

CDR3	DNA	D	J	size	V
CASSLSSARSNEQFF	TGTGCCAGCAGTTTATCTAGTGCACGCTCCAATGAGCAGTTCTTC	-	TRBJ2-1	-	TRBV28
CASSLGDRLTDTQYF	TGTGCCAGCAGTTTAGGGGACAGGCTGACAGATACGCAGTATTTT	TRBD1	TRBJ2-3	few	TRBV12-3/TRBV12-4
CSARDRGANTGELFF	TGCAGTGCTAGAGACAGGGGAGCTAACACCGGGGAGCTGTTTTTT	-	TRBJ2-2	-	TRBV20-1
CASSQDTGLTSNEQFF	TGTGCCAGCAGCCAAGATACAGGACTGACCTCCAATGAGCAGTTCTTC	-	TRBJ2-1	-	TRBV3-1
CASSPQLAGGTQYF	TGTGCCAGCAGCCCCCAGCTAGCTGGCGGGACCCAGTACTTC	-	TRBJ2-5	-	TRBV7-3
CASSVGIGAGGEQFF	TGTGCCAGCAGCGTAGGAATTGGAGCGGGAGGTGAGCAGTTCTTC	TRBD2	TRBJ2-1	many	TRBV9
CSARWGRGWNTEAFF	TGCAGTGCTAGGTGGGGTAGAGGGTGGAACACTGAAGCTTTCTTT	-	TRBJ1-1	many	TRBV20-1
CASSRGRAQYF	TGTGCCAGCAGCCGAGGACGGGCGCAGTATTTT	-	TRBJ2-3	-	TRBV28
CASSLKGFKGGRADTQYF	TGTGCCAGCAGCTTAAAAGGTTTTAAAGGGGGACGTGCAGATACGCAGTATTTT	-	TRBJ2-3	few	TRBV7-3
CASSPLPEGEQYF	TGTGCCAGCTCTCCTCTCCCGGAGGGCGAGCAGTACTTC	-	TRBJ2-7	few	TRBV18
CASRHDRNYEQYF	TGTGCCAGCAGACATGACCGGAACTACGAGCAGTACTTC	-	TRBJ2-7	-	TRBV7-8
CASMGGTSFGNTIYF	TGCGCCAGCATGGGGGGGACCAGTTTTGGAAACACCATATATTTT	-	TRBJ1-3	few	TRBV5-1
CASSLELASSNEQFF	TGTGCCAGCAGCTTAGAACTAGCGAGCTCCAATGAGCAGTTCTTC	TRBD2	TRBJ2-1	few	TRBV11-1
CASSPGLAGAYHSDTQYF	TGTGCCAGCAGCCCAGGACTAGCGGGGGCGTACCATTCAGATACGCAGTATTTT	TRBD2	TRBJ2-3	-	TRBV12-3/TRBV12-4
CASTLTGRDPYEQYF	TGTGCCAGCACCCTTACGGGACGGGACCCCTACGAGCAGTACTTC	-	TRBJ2-7	-	TRBV7-9
CASSFGTGFWNEQYF	TGTGCCAGCAGTTTCGGGACAGGGTTCTGGAACGAGCAGTACTTC	TRBD1	TRBJ2-7	-	TRBV12-3/TRBV12-4
CATSMGGTDTQYF	TGTGCCACCAGTATGGGGGGCACAGATACGCAGTATTTT	-	TRBJ2-3	few	TRBV24-1
CASSLHRAREGEQYF	TGTGCCAGCAGCCTCCATCGGGCCCGGGAGGGCGAGCAGTACTTC	TRBD2	TRBJ2-7	-	TRBV4-2
CSASPSLLYNEQFF	TGCAGCGCCTCGCCCAGCCTCCTCTACAATGAGCAGTTCTTC	-	TRBJ2-1	few	TRBV29-1
CASSFGTVNTEAFF	TGCGCCAGCAGCTTTGGGACCGTAAACACTGAAGCTTTCTTT	-	TRBJ1-1	many	TRBV5-1
CSASPTTGQKETQYF	TGCAGTGCTAGTCCCACGACCGGACAGAAGGAGACCCAGTACTTC	-	TRBJ2-5	-	TRBV20-1
CSARDPSRFAGASTGELFF	TGCAGTGCTAGAGATCCGTCGCGTTTCGCAGGGGCGAGCACCGGGGAGCTGTTTTTT	-	TRBJ2-2	-	TRBV20-1
CASSGGLAGDPYQETQYF	TGTGCCAGCAGCGGGGGACTAGCGGGGGATCCGTACCAAGAGACCCAGTACTTC	TRBD2	TRBJ2-5	-	TRBV7-7
CASTLGLPESGANVLTF	TGTGCCAGCACCCTTGGCCTCCCCGAATCTGGGGCCAACGTCCTGACTTTC	-	TRBJ2-6	few	TRBV12-3/TRBV12-4
CASSPFPESSEAFF	TGTGCCAGCAGTCCCTTTCCCGAGTCATCTGAAGCTTTCTTT	-	TRBJ1-1	-	TRBV5-5
CASCLAVQPGANVLTF	TGTGCCAGCTGCTTAGCTGTCCAACCTGGGGCCAACGTCCTGACTTTC	-	TRBJ2-6	-	TRBV7-6
CASSSPLQRAGAFF	TGTGCCAGCAGCTCCCCGCTGCAAAGGGCCGGGGCTTTCTTT	-	TRBJ1-1	-	TRBV7-1